This is a list of T cell receptor beta chains from one sample in a study of glioma-infiltrating T cells after dendritic cell vaccination. Data came from immunoSEQ multiplex PCR; TCRdb stores just in-frame clones and leaves some out. The table lists around 58,000 clones, roughly 80% of them singletons. Sequencing used blood, obtained before dendritic cell vaccination. Source of these receptors: a human donor with glioblastoma. The CDR3 runs from the conserved cysteine through the conserved F or W. The order of the fields is J gene, clone size, V gene, D gene, CDR3 DNA, CDR3 protein. The D gene is left open where the match is weak. Expanded clones get a size class; other rows say once, few or many, or leave the size out.

j_call: TRBJ2-3; clone_size: .; v_call: TRBV27; d_call: .; cdr3_nt: TGTGCCAGCAGGGGCTCGGGCACAGATACGCAGTATTTT; cdr3_aa: CASRGSGTDTQYF
j_call: TRBJ2-2; clone_size: .; v_call: TRBV6-5; d_call: .; cdr3_nt: TGTGCCTCCTCTCGGGGCACCGGGGAGCTGTTTTTT; cdr3_aa: CASSRGTGELFF
j_call: TRBJ2-5; clone_size: .; v_call: TRBV11-2; d_call: .; cdr3_nt: TGTGCCAGCAGCTTAGTCGCCGGGACAACATCCGGGACCCAGTACTTC; cdr3_aa: CASSLVAGTTSGTQYF
j_call: TRBJ1-5; clone_size: .; v_call: TRBV7-9; d_call: .; cdr3_nt: TGTGCCAGCAGCTTAGAGATGAGACAGCCCCAGCATTTT; cdr3_aa: CASSLEMRQPQHF
j_call: TRBJ1-6; clone_size: .; v_call: TRBV28; d_call: .; cdr3_nt: TGTGCCAGCAGTTTATTTCGGGTCTGGAATTCACCCCTCCACTTT; cdr3_aa: CASSLFRVWNSPLHF
j_call: TRBJ1-2; clone_size: .; v_call: TRBV28; d_call: .; cdr3_nt: TGTGCCAGCAGTTTATATAGCGTTGGCTACACCTTC; cdr3_aa: CASSLYSVGYTF
j_call: TRBJ2-7; clone_size: .; v_call: TRBV5-1; d_call: TRBD1; cdr3_nt: TGCGCCAGCAGCCTGGGGACAGTCATTTACGAGCAGTACTTC; cdr3_aa: CASSLGTVIYEQYF
j_call: TRBJ2-7; clone_size: few; v_call: TRBV7-2; d_call: TRBD2; cdr3_nt: TGTGCCAGCAGCCCATCCCCTAGCGGGGGGGCGGTCGAGCAGTACTTC; cdr3_aa: CASSPSPSGGAVEQYF
j_call: TRBJ2-7; clone_size: .; v_call: TRBV7-6; d_call: TRBD2; cdr3_nt: TGTGCCAGCAGCCACGGGACTAGCGGAACCGAGCAGTACTTC; cdr3_aa: CASSHGTSGTEQYF
j_call: TRBJ1-5; clone_size: .; v_call: TRBV27; d_call: TRBD1; cdr3_nt: TGTGCCAGCAGTTTGGAGACAGGGGGTAGCAATCAGCCCCAGCATTTT; cdr3_aa: CASSLETGGSNQPQHF
j_call: TRBJ1-6; clone_size: .; v_call: TRBV18; d_call: .; cdr3_nt: TGTGCCAGCTCACCCAGCCAACAGATTAATTCACCCCTCCACTTT; cdr3_aa: CASSPSQQINSPLHF
j_call: TRBJ2-5; clone_size: .; v_call: TRBV30; d_call: .; cdr3_nt: TGTGCCTGGAATCGGGGTTCAGAGACCCAGTACTTC; cdr3_aa: CAWNRGSETQYF
j_call: TRBJ2-3; clone_size: .; v_call: TRBV10-1; d_call: TRBD2; cdr3_nt: TGCGCCAGCGCGGGGGGCACAGATACGCAGTATTTT; cdr3_aa: CASAGGTDTQYF
j_call: TRBJ1-1; clone_size: .; v_call: TRBV4-2; d_call: TRBD1; cdr3_nt: TGTGCCAGCAGCGCCCATCTGGGACAGGCGAACACTGAAGCTTTCTTT; cdr3_aa: CASSAHLGQANTEAFF
j_call: TRBJ1-3; clone_size: few; v_call: TRBV4-2; d_call: .; cdr3_nt: TGTGCCAGCAGCCTAAGACAGGCTGGAAACACCATATATTTT; cdr3_aa: CASSLRQAGNTIYF
j_call: TRBJ2-1; clone_size: .; v_call: TRBV18; d_call: .; cdr3_nt: TGTGCCAGCTCACCACGAGGGGGGGACGACAATGAGCAGTTCTTC; cdr3_aa: CASSPRGGDDNEQFF
j_call: TRBJ2-7; clone_size: .; v_call: TRBV5-1; d_call: TRBD1; cdr3_nt: TGCGCCAGCAGCTTGGGTTTCCAAGGGGGCGGCTACGAGCAGTACTTC; cdr3_aa: CASSLGFQGGGYEQYF
j_call: TRBJ1-3; clone_size: few; v_call: TRBV9; d_call: TRBD1; cdr3_nt: TGTGCCAGCAGCGCAGCGGACAGGAATGGAAACACCATATATTTT; cdr3_aa: CASSAADRNGNTIYF
j_call: TRBJ1-2; clone_size: .; v_call: TRBV29-1; d_call: .; cdr3_nt: TGCAGCGTCGGTATGGGACTCTACTACACCTTC; cdr3_aa: CSVGMGLYYTF
j_call: TRBJ2-2; clone_size: .; v_call: TRBV7-8; d_call: .; cdr3_nt: TGTGCCAGCAGCCCGATGGTGGAGATAAACACCGGGGAGCTGTTTTTT; cdr3_aa: CASSPMVEINTGELFF
j_call: TRBJ2-7; clone_size: few; v_call: TRBV11-3; d_call: .; cdr3_nt: TGTGCCAGCAGCTTAGATAGCGGACCCGAATACGAGCAGTACTTC; cdr3_aa: CASSLDSGPEYEQYF
j_call: TRBJ1-2; clone_size: .; v_call: TRBV7-6; d_call: TRBD1; cdr3_nt: TGTGCCAGCAGCCCAGAGACAGGGGGGTACTATGGCTACACCTTC; cdr3_aa: CASSPETGGYYGYTF
j_call: TRBJ2-7; clone_size: once; v_call: TRBV11-3; d_call: TRBD1; cdr3_nt: TGTGCCAGCAGCAAGGACAGCAACAGGGGTTACGAGCAGTACTTC; cdr3_aa: CASSKDSNRGYEQYF
j_call: TRBJ1-1; clone_size: .; v_call: TRBV18; d_call: .; cdr3_nt: TGTGCCAGCTCACCAGGGGGGGAGGTCACTGAAGCTTTCTTT; cdr3_aa: CASSPGGEVTEAFF
j_call: TRBJ2-7; clone_size: .; v_call: TRBV9; d_call: .; cdr3_nt: TGTGCCAGCAGCGTAGATCTCGGGGGTGGGGGGGCGTTCGAGCAGTACTTC; cdr3_aa: CASSVDLGGGGAFEQYF
j_call: TRBJ2-5; clone_size: .; v_call: TRBV6-5; d_call: .; cdr3_nt: TGTGCCTCAGCGGAGCAAGAGACCCAGTACTTC; cdr3_aa: CASAEQETQYF
j_call: TRBJ2-5; clone_size: .; v_call: TRBV7-9; d_call: TRBD1; cdr3_nt: TGTGCCAGCAGCTTCGGCGACAGGGGGCACCAAGAGACCCAGTACTTC; cdr3_aa: CASSFGDRGHQETQYF